The entry below describes one TCR beta chain. As to time point: healthy volunteer bleed at 6 weeks. The total RNA was obtained from whole blood that was not fractionated. The source of the sample is a study of human T cells and chemical hapten exposure. A single record per CDR3 protein comes from TCRdb applying MiXCR to the RACE reads. Of fewer than 85,000 distinct CDR3 sequences listed, roughly 8.6% are singletons. The V end lost 3 bases, the J end lost 4 bases, and 8 bases lay between the germline ends. This CDR3 has 13 amino acids. The chain is built from TRBV12-3 or TRBV12-4 and TRBJ2-3; D gene unclear. The TCR was taken from a male donor in good health. Some clones in this sample may be carry-over from other donors' samples. The sample taken for sequencing was whole blood. The CDR3 sequence is CASSFNRADTQYF. The CDR3 DNA reads as TGTGCCAGCAGTTTTAATCGCGCAGATACGCAGTATTTT.